This TCR beta chain was retrieved from a study of vaccination effects on CD4 cells after COVID-19. Points from the study as a whole: In the study, convalescent patients were few, and early post-infection timepoints were absent.

Some clones are missing from TCRdb's copy, which holds only in-frame ones; the method was immunoSEQ multiplex PCR. The sample records about 37,000 clones, around 67% being singletons. On this clone itself: Antigen specificity is unknown.

Expansion with viral peptide pools was applied to antigen-specific CD4+ T cells by the ViraFEST assay prior to sequencing. The culture ran for roughly ten days, and then CD4+ T cells were isolated. The person was diagnosed with PCR-confirmed SARS-CoV-2 infection between March and December 2020. PBMC cultures contained about 2 million cells per well, 8.5 to 10 IU/ml IL-2 and around 9.6 ug/ml peptides. Each culture had half its medium swapped for IL-2 medium on days 3 and 7. This CDR3 contains 15 residues. The germline V gene encodes CDR1 LNHDA and CDR2 SQIVND (reference sequence). Trimming took 3 bases from V and 1 from J, leaving 12 bases between them.

The material was CD4+ T cells from PBMCs cultured with a peptide pool, obtained before COVID-19 vaccination. This TCR was sampled from a human donor who had a prior SARS-CoV-2 infection. The chain joins TRBV19 to TRBJ1-2; no clear D gene. The CDR3 spells CASSIRLTDNYGYTF. Here the CDR3 DNA reads TGTGCCAGTAGTATTCGGCTGACTGATAACTATGGCTACACCTTC. Based on the CDR3 plus reference TRBV19 and TRBJ1-2, the full variable domain is DGGITQSPKYLFRKEGQNVTLSCEQNLNHDAMYWYRQDPGQGLRLIYYSQIVNDFQKGDIAEGYSVSREKKESFPLTVTSAQKNPTAFYLCASSIRLTDNYGYTFGSGTRLTVV.